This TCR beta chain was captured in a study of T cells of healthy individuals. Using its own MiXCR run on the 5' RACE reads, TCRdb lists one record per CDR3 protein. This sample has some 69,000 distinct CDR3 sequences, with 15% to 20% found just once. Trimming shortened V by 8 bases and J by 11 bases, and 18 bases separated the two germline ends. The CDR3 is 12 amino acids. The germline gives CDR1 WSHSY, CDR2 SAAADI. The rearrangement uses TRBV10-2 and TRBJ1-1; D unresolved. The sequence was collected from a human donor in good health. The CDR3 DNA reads TGCGCCAGCGGTGGTTTGGCGGCCGGGGCTTTCTTT. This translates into CASGGLAAGAFF.